The 4 T cell receptor beta chains in this list originate from one sample, sequenced in a study of blood T cell repertoires in COVID-19. TCRdb keeps only in-frame clones here, not all; method: immunoSEQ multiplex PCR. The sample has about 260,000 clones, about 91% seen once. Sequences were obtained from peripheral blood. These receptors all come from a young adult with COVID-19, enrolled during active disease.

J is TRBJ2-5 and V is TRBV9; 9 bases map to TRBD1. The CDR3 is made up of 15 amino acids. Germline-derived CDR1 and CDR2 are SGDLS and YYNGEE. V shed 4 bases and J 5 bases; nucleotides not matched to a gene: 9. CDR3: CASSPRADRGETQYF. For the CDR3, the DNA is TGTGCCAGCAGCCCAAGGGCGGACAGGGGTGAGACCCAGTACTTC.

The V gene is TRBV12-3 or TRBV12-4, the J gene TRBJ2-7; D is possibly TRBD2 (6 bases). V gave up 8 bases and J gave up 6 bases, with 17 bases separating them. This CDR3 has 13 amino acids. CDR3 sequence (DNA): TGTGCCAGCGGGGATAGCGGTGCCGGCGAGCAGTACTTC. Translated, it gives CASGDSGAGEQYF.

The rearrangement uses TRBV6-5 and TRBJ1-6, with D hard to call. In germline, CDR1 is MNHEY, CDR2 SVGAGI. The CDR3 has 12 residues. V dropped 6 bases and J dropped 13 bases, with 13 bases sitting between them. The CDR3 sequence is CASRREGGPLHF. The DNA of the CDR3 is TGTGCCAGCAGAAGAGAGGGAGGGCCCCTCCACTTT.

The chain carries TRBV10-3 and TRBJ2-7; 8 bases fit TRBD1. After removal of 5 bases from V and 3 bases from J, the junction contained 6 bases not matched to a gene. The CDR3 contains 14 residues. The germline gives CDR1 ENHRY, CDR2 SYGVKD. CDR3 nucleotide sequence: TGTGCCATCAGTTCCACAGGGGGTGGCTACGAGCAGTACTTC. This gives the protein CAISSTGGGYEQYF.